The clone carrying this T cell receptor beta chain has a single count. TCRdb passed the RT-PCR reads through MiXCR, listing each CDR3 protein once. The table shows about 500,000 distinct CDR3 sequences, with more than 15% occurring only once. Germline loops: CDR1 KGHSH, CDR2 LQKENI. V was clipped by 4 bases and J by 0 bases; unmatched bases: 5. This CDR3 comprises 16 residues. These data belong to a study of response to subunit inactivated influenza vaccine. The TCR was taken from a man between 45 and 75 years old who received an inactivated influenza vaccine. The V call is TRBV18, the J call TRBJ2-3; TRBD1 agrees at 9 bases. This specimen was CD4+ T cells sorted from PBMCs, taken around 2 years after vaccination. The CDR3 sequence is CASSLRTGASTDTQYF. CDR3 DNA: TGTGCCAGCTCACTACGGACAGGGGCTAGCACAGATACGCAGTATTTT.